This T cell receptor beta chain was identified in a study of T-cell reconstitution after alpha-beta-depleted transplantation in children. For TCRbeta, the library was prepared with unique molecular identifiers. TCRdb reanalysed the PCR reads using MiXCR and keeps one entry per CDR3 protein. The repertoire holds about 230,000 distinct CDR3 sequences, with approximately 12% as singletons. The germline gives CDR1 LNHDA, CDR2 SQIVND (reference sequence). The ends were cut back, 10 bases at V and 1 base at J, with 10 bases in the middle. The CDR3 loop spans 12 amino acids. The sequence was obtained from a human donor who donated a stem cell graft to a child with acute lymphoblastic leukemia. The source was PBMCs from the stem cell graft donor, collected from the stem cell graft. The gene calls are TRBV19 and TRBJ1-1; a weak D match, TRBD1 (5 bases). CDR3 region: CATSTGNTEAFF. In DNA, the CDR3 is TGTGCCACCTCAACAGGGAACACTGAAGCTTTCTTT.